A selection of T cell receptor beta chains follows, all from one sample in a study of cytomegalovirus exposure and HLA in healthy donors. Sequencing was performed with immunoSEQ multiplex PCR; in TCRdb, only in-frame clones are kept and a portion is missing. This table holds 90,000 or so clones, 65% found once. Material: PBMCs. These receptors originate from a boy between 10 and 17 years old in good health and CMV-seropositive. Both conserved end residues are part of each CDR3. D genes are given only for firm matches. Expanded clones are given a class, and other clones once, few, many or no size at all.

>.|TRBV2|TRBJ1-5|.
TGTGCCAGCCAACAGGAGGGGTTGGCCCAGCATTTT
CASQQEGLAQHF
>.|TRBV2|TRBJ1-5|.
TGTGCCAGCAGTGCTATTAAGGGGAATCAGCCCCAGAATTTT
CASSAIKGNQPQNF
>.|TRBV15|TRBJ2-7|.
TGTGCCACCAGCAGGGAACGGGGGGCACATACCTACGAGCAGTACTTC
CATSRERGAHTYEQYF
>.|TRBV5-1|TRBJ1-3|TRBD1
TGCGCCAGCAGCTTGTCCGGGACAGGGGCCGGAAACACCATATATTTT
CASSLSGTGAGNTIYF
>.|TRBV6-5|TRBJ1-1|.
TGTGCCAGCAGTCCCCTCACTCAGGAGGGTGCTTTCTTT
CASSPLTQEGAFF
>.|TRBV10-1|TRBJ2-3|.
TGCGCCAGCAGTGAGTCCTTGTGGGGCAAAGATACGCAGTATTTT
CASSESLWGKDTQYF
>.|TRBV18|TRBJ2-3|TRBD1
TGTGCCAGCTCACCAGGGACAGTTATCAGTTATACGCAGTATTTT
CASSPGTVISYTQYF
>once|TRBV9|TRBJ1-4|TRBD1
TGTGCCAGCAGCGCCACAGGGGCTAATGAAAAACTGTTTTTT
CASSATGANEKLFF
>.|TRBV2|TRBJ2-7|.
TGTGCCAGCAGTGAATCCAACTACGAGCAGTACTTC
CASSESNYEQYF
>.|TRBV2|TRBJ1-5|.
TGTGCCAGCAACAGCTACAATCAGCCCCAGCATTTT
CASNSYNQPQHF
>.|TRBV5-1|TRBJ1-5|TRBD1
TGCGCCAGCAGCCGGACAGGGGATCAGCCCCAGCATTTT
CASSRTGDQPQHF
>.|TRBV5-4|TRBJ2-1|TRBD2
TGTGCCAGCACTTCGGGGCTAGGGAGGGATGAGCAGTTCTTC
CASTSGLGRDEQFF
>.|TRBV10-3|TRBJ1-1|TRBD1
TGTGCCATCAGGTACGCAGGGGGCGAGAATCCTGGAGTCTTT
CAIRYAGGENPGVF
>.|TRBV2|TRBJ1-1|.
TGTGCCAGCAGTGGGAGATGGGGCAGGGTGAACACTGAAGCTTTCTTT
CASSGRWGRVNTEAFF
>.|TRBV20-1|TRBJ2-1|.
TGCAGTGCTACTATCAATGAGCAGTTCTTC
CSATINEQFF
>.|TRBV30|TRBJ1-1|TRBD1
TGTGCCTGGAGTGCTGGACAGGGGACAAACCCTGGTCTGGCTTTCTTT
CAWSAGQGTNPGLAFF
>.|TRBV27|TRBJ1-3|.
TGTGCCAGCAGTTTAGGGGCAGGCTCTGGAAACACCATATATTTT
CASSLGAGSGNTIYF
>.|TRBV5-1|TRBJ1-2|TRBD1
TGCGCCAGCAGTTCCGGGACAGGGAACTATGGCTACACCTTC
CASSSGTGNYGYTF
>.|TRBV2|TRBJ2-7|TRBD2
TGTGCCAGCAGTACAGGGACTAGCGGGATACCTGGGTACGAGCAGTACTTC
CASSTGTSGIPGYEQYF
>.|TRBV15|TRBJ2-7|.
TGTGCCACCAGCAGAGGCTATGGTTATTTGGCAGGTTCCTACGAGCAGTACTTC
CATSRGYGYLAGSYEQYF
>few|TRBV6-5|TRBJ1-1|TRBD1
TGTGCCAGCAGTTACGGGACAGGGTCATCTGAAGCTTTCTTT
CASSYGTGSSEAFF
>.|TRBV13|TRBJ1-1|.
TGTGCCAGCGGAAGGGGGGGGCTAGAGAACACTGAAGCTTTCTTT
CASGRGGLENTEAFF
>.|TRBV5-4|TRBJ2-3|TRBD1
TGTGCCAGCAGCTCAAGACAGGGGGCCCCAGATACGCAGTATTTT
CASSSRQGAPDTQYF
>.|TRBV19|TRBJ1-1|.
TGTGCCAGTAGTATAGAGGGGAGATCTGCTTTCTTT
CASSIEGRSAFF
>.|TRBV6-1|TRBJ2-4|.
TGTGCCAGCCAGAGGGGACTCCTAGCCAAAAACATTCAGTACTTC
CASQRGLLAKNIQYF
>few|TRBV11-2|TRBJ2-7|.
TGTGCCAGCAGCTTAGGGTCGGCAGCGAGCTCCTACGAGCAGTACTTC
CASSLGSAASSYEQYF
>.|TRBV2|TRBJ1-1|.
TGTGCCAGCAGTGAAAGGGGGAAGAACACTGAAGCTTTCTTT
CASSERGKNTEAFF
>.|TRBV9|TRBJ2-6|TRBD1
TGTGCCAGATTTGGGGACAGGAGCTCTGGGGCCAACGTCCTGACTTTC
CARFGDRSSGANVLTF
>.|TRBV7-6|TRBJ2-3|.
TGTGCCAGCAGCTTAACTGGGCCCACAGATACGCAGTATTTT
CASSLTGPTDTQYF
>.|TRBV6-5|TRBJ2-2|.
TGTGCCAGCAGTTTTTTCCCGACCGGGGAGCTGTTTTTT
CASSFFPTGELFF
>.|TRBV11-2|TRBJ2-7|TRBD1
TGTGCCAGCAGCTTACCCGGACAGGGGCAGTACTTC
CASSLPGQGQYF
>once|TRBV5-1|TRBJ1-1|.
TGCGCCAGCAGCCCCCCGGGGGAGTTAGCTTTCTTT
CASSPPGELAFF
>.|TRBV7-9|TRBJ1-2|.
TGTGCCAGCAGCTTACCGCTGGGAGGAGGGGAGGATGGCTACACCTTC
CASSLPLGGGEDGYTF
>.|TRBV30|TRBJ2-7|TRBD2
TGTGCCTGGACCACGCTGGGGGGGAGTCCACGGGGCGAGCAGTACTTC
CAWTTLGGSPRGEQYF
>.|TRBV19|TRBJ2-1|TRBD2
TGTGCCAGTAGTTCCGGGGGGTATGAGCAATACAATGAGCAGTTCTTC
CASSSGGYEQYNEQFF
>.|TRBV4-1|TRBJ2-3|TRBD2
TGCGCCAGCAGCCAACTACTAGCGGGGGGAACAGATACGCAGTATTTT
CASSQLLAGGTDTQYF
>.|TRBV4-2|TRBJ1-1|.
TGTGCCAGCAGCCAAGACAGGTCAGGGTTCACTGAAGCTTTCTTT
CASSQDRSGFTEAFF
>.|TRBV4-1|TRBJ1-6|.
TGCGCCAGCAGCGAGAGGCCGATCTCTATAGGAGATTCACCCCTCCACTTT
CASSERPISIGDSPLHF
>.|TRBV30|TRBJ1-1|TRBD1
TGTGCCTGGAAGAGACAGGGTGACACTGAAGCTTTCTTT
CAWKRQGDTEAFF
>.|TRBV6-5|TRBJ2-7|TRBD1
TGTGCCAGCAGTTACTCGTGGCAGGGGGCCTACGAGCAGTACTTC
CASSYSWQGAYEQYF
>few|TRBV6-5|TRBJ1-2|TRBD1
TGTGCCAGCAGTTGGGACAGGGCGTTTGGCTACACCTTC
CASSWDRAFGYTF
>.|TRBV7-8|TRBJ1-1|.
TGTGCCAGCAGCATATTAGTTTCCGGGACACTCAACACTGAAGCTTTCTTT
CASSILVSGTLNTEAFF